One sample yielded the 30 T cell receptor beta chains listed below, sequenced in a study of T cells in localized non-small cell lung cancer. Some clones are missing from TCRdb's copy, which holds only in-frame ones; the method was immunoSEQ multiplex PCR. The sample carries some 25,000 clones, around 87% recorded once. This specimen was PBMCs, taken before any cancer treatment. All receptors come from a man aged 35 to 69 with stage II lung adenocarcinoma.

This sequence joins TRBV19 and TRBJ1-4; 7 nucleotides align to TRBD1. V shed 5 bases, J shed 5 bases, and the junction held 8 bases outside the gene matches. The CDR3 sequence is 15 residues long. Per germline, CDR1 LNHDA and CDR2 SQIVND (reference sequence). The CDR3 nucleotides are TGTGCCAGTAGTGTCCGGGACAGCCCGAATGAAAAACTGTTTTTT. It translates to CASSVRDSPNEKLFF.

This chain links TRBV9 with TRBJ1-1; no definite D call. CDR3 size: 13 residues. Trimming took off 4 bases at V and 3 bases at J, with 10 bases between the two ends. Germline CDR1 and CDR2: SGDLS and YYNGEE. This CDR3 reads CASSRRPDTEAFF. The CDR3, as DNA: TGTGCCAGCAGCCGAAGACCGGACACTGAAGCTTTCTTT.

The genes are TRBV5-5 and TRBJ1-2; D gene uncertain. V lost 4 bases to trimming and J lost 3 bases, with 16 bases between them. Germline lookup yields CDR1 SGHKS and CDR2 YYEKEE (reference sequence). CDR3 size: 15 residues. CDR3 sequence reads: CASSLSGSPDYGYTF. DNA of the CDR3: TGTGCCAGCAGCCTCTCCGGATCTCCAGACTATGGCTACACCTTC.

The chain combines TRBV30 with TRBJ2-2; possible D gene TRBD1, 5 bases. V dropped 0 bases and J dropped 6 bases, with 8 bases sitting between them. Germline values: CDR1 GTSNPN, CDR2 SVGIG (reference sequence). CDR3 size: 13 residues. This CDR3 is CAWSVGAAGELFF. CDR3 nucleotides: TGTGCCTGGAGTGTAGGGGCGGCCGGGGAGCTGTTTTTT.

V gene TRBV7-3 combines with J gene TRBJ2-7, with 8 bases fitting TRBD2. The CDR3 is made up of 14 amino acids. The V and J ends lost 2 bases and 3 bases, in that order; junction bases with no gene match: 3. Germline V CDR1 and CDR2: SGHTA, FQGTGA. CDR3 protein: CASSLVAGSYEQYF. The DNA for the CDR3 is TGTGCCAGCAGCTTAGTAGCGGGGAGCTACGAGCAGTACTTC.

V gene TRBV29-1 combines with J gene TRBJ1-3; D is undetermined. Looked up from germline, CDR1 is SQVTM and CDR2 is ANQGSEA. This CDR3 region has 12 residues. V lost 3 bases to trimming and J lost 0 bases, with 3 bases between them. For the CDR3, the DNA is TGCAGCGTTGAGAGCTCTGGAAACACCATATATTTT. It specifies CSVESSGNTIYF. Together with reference TRBV29-1 and TRBJ1-3, the CDR3 gives the full variable domain: SAVISQKPSRDICQRGTSLTIQCQVDSQVTMMFWYRQQPGQSLTLIATANQGSEATYESGFVIDKFPISRPNLTFSTLTVSNMSPEDSSIYLCSVESSGNTIYFGEGSWLTVV.

This clone was seen a single time. V and J are TRBV30 and TRBJ2-5, with 7 bases matching TRBD1. The CDR3 is made up of 13 amino acids. In germline, CDR1 is GTSNPN, CDR2 SVGIG (reference sequence). Losses at the gene ends were 3 bases for V and 1 base for J; bases not matched to a gene: 2. CDR3 sequence (DNA): TGTGCCTGGAGCGGGACAGCCCAAGAGACCCAGTACTTC. It yields the protein CAWSGTAQETQYF.

The chain combines TRBV7-9 with TRBJ1-2, with 7 bases identical to TRBD1. Germline V lookup: CDR1 SEHNR, CDR2 FQNEAQ (reference sequence). The length of the CDR3 is 12 residues. The junction had 4 bases not matched to a gene; V was cut back by 4 bases and J by 8 bases. The CDR3 loop reads CASSWGQSGYTF. DNA for the CDR3: TGTGCCAGCAGCTGGGGACAGTCGGGCTACACCTTC.

V and J are TRBV5-3 and TRBJ2-2; either TRBD1 or TRBD2 may supply D (6 bases each). TRBV5-3 is an open reading frame, and its role is uncertain. The CDR3 runs to 17 residues. V was trimmed by 3 bases and J by 5 bases, leaving 20 bases between them. The DNA of the CDR3 is TGTGCCAGAAGCTCCGGGACAACCGGAGGAGGGACCGGGGAGCTGTTTTTT. Its protein product is CARSSGTTGGGTGELFF.

V gene TRBV6-5 combines with J gene TRBJ2-5, with 7 bases aligning to TRBD1. Germline lookup yields CDR1 MNHEY and CDR2 SVGAGI. J was trimmed by 5 bases and V by 6 bases; bases with no gene match: 3. The CDR3 has 12 residues. CDR3 nucleotide sequence: TGTGCCAGCAGAGGGGGCCTGGAGACCCAGTACTTC. Translating it yields CASRGGLETQYF.

This clone was seen a single time. The genes are TRBV4-1 and TRBJ2-7; perhaps TRBD2 as D (6 bases). V lost 2 bases and J lost 1, with 15 bases in between. The CDR3 has 16 residues. CDR1 is MGHRA and CDR2 is YSYEKL in the germline V gene. The CDR3 is CASSQQSGEGSYEQYF. CDR3 nucleotides: TGCGCCAGCAGCCAACAATCGGGAGAGGGATCCTACGAGCAGTACTTC.

Only a few counts were recorded for this clone. The rearrangement uses TRBV5-4 and TRBJ1-6, with D unresolved. V was pared by 5 bases and J by 13 bases, with 19 bases between. There are 14 residues in the CDR3. Germline lookup yields CDR1 SGHNT and CDR2 YYREEE (reference sequence). The CDR3 spells CASSYYHLGSPLHF. In DNA, the CDR3 is TGTGCCAGCAGTTACTACCACTTAGGTTCGCCCCTCCACTTT.

This chain joins TRBV14 and TRBJ2-3; D is possibly TRBD2 (6 bases). Looked up from germline, CDR1 is SGHDN and CDR2 is FVKESK. Trimming took 6 bases from V and 11 from J, leaving 12 bases between them. The CDR3 has 11 residues. The CDR3 region is CASRAGLQQYF. CDR3 DNA sequence: TGTGCCAGCAGGGCGGGACTCCAGCAGTATTTT.

The chain carries TRBV6-5 and TRBJ2-7; 11 bases agree with TRBD1. This CDR3 comprises 14 residues. V lost 7 bases and J lost 6; bases outside the gene matches: 8. Germline loops: CDR1 MNHEY, CDR2 SVGAGI. The CDR3 spells CASTGGTGGLEQYF. CDR3 bases: TGTGCCAGCACCGGCGGGACAGGGGGTCTCGAGCAGTACTTC.

The chain is built from TRBV6-1 and TRBJ2-7, with 12 bases aligning to TRBD2. Germline trimming cut 8 bases from V and 6 bases from J; bases unmatched to any gene: 11. The V gene's germline CDR1 is MNHNS and CDR2 SASEGT. The CDR3 sequence is 15 residues long. The chain's CDR3 is CASVGTGTSGSEQYF. CDR3 coding DNA: TGTGCCAGCGTGGGTACCGGGACTAGCGGGTCCGAGCAGTACTTC.

J is TRBJ2-3 and V is TRBV2; D remains unclear. In germline, CDR1 is SNHLY, CDR2 FYNNEI. Trimming cost V 4 bases and J 8 bases, with 10 bases left between them. The CDR3 has 12 residues. The CDR3 region has the DNA TGTGCCAGCAGTGGACTTTGGGTTACGCAGTATTTT. It codes for CASSGLWVTQYF.

V usage is TRBV6-5 and J usage is TRBJ1-2; maybe TRBD1 (6 bases). Trimming pared 4 bases from V and 4 bases from J, leaving 19 bases between. The CDR3 has 16 residues. CDR1 is MNHEY, CDR2 SVGAGI, per germline. The chain's CDR3 is CASSSAGHLSGYGYTF. As DNA, the CDR3 is TGTGCCAGCAGTTCCGCGGGACATTTATCTGGCTATGGCTACACCTTC.

This chain links TRBV30 with TRBJ2-7; TRBD2 matches 7 bases. The CDR3 sequence is 13 residues long. Losses at the gene ends were 2 bases for V and 5 bases for J; bases not matched to a gene: 6. Germline assignment: CDR1 GTSNPN and CDR2 SVGIG (reference sequence). CDR3 sequence (DNA): TGTGCCTGGAGTTCCCAGGGAGGGAACGAGCAGTACTTC. This codes for CAWSSQGGNEQYF.

Only a few counts were recorded for this clone. V is TRBV11-3 and J is TRBJ1-2, with D uncertain. Germline values: CDR1 SGHNT, CDR2 YENEEA. Trimming removed 5 bases from V and 2 bases from J, with 9 bases in between. The CDR3 extends over 13 amino acids. CDR3 sequence: CASSPGVNYGYTF. DNA for the CDR3: TGTGCCAGCAGCCCGGGTGTGAACTATGGCTACACCTTC.

V gene TRBV4-1 combines with J gene TRBJ1-5; perhaps TRBD1 as D (6 bases). There are 18 residues in the CDR3. V was pared by 5 bases and J by 1 base, with 21 bases between. The V gene's germline CDR1 is MGHRA and CDR2 YSYEKL. In DNA form, the CDR3 reads TGCGCCAGCAGCACGCCCGGGGGCAGGTTTGGGAGCAATCAGCCCCAGCATTTT. Residues: CASSTPGGRFGSNQPQHF.

This chain links TRBV6-1 with TRBJ1-5, with D possibly matching TRBD1 (6 bases). With 2 bases removed from V and 7 bases from J, the gap between germline ends came to 18 bases. The CDR3 totals 16 residues. Looked up from germline, CDR1 is MNHNS and CDR2 is SASEGT. As DNA, the CDR3 is TGTGCCAGCAGTGAAAGGGATTGGGGGGCCGGACAGCCCCAGCATTTT. Translating gives CASSERDWGAGQPQHF.

The gene calls are TRBV7-2 and TRBJ2-1, with TRBD2 matching over 9 bases. CDR1 and CDR2 (germline): SGHTA, FQGNSA. V lost 1 base and J lost 6; bases outside the gene matches: 1. The CDR3 extends over 14 amino acids. For the CDR3, the DNA is TGTGCCAGCAGCTTAGATAGCGGGAGCAATGAGCAGTTCTTC. The encoded protein is CASSLDSGSNEQFF. Together with reference TRBV7-2 and TRBJ2-1, the CDR3 gives the full variable domain: GAGVSQSPSNKVTEKGKDVELRCDPISGHTALYWYRQSLGQGLEFLIYFQGNSAPDKSGLPSDRFSAERTGGSVSTLTIQRTQQEDSAVYLCASSLDSGSNEQFFGPGTRLTVL.

This CDR3 reads CASSYPGTGGGTEQFF. The DNA of the CDR3 is TGTGCCAGCAGCTATCCCGGGACAGGGGGAGGGACTGAGCAGTTCTTC. The chain links TRBV7-9 to TRBJ2-1; 11 bases are shared with TRBD1. Germline CDR1 is SEHNR and CDR2 is FQNEAQ (reference sequence). With 4 bases clipped from V and 9 bases from J, the junction kept 11 bases outside the gene matches. This CDR3 region has 16 residues.

This clone showed up just once. The chain uses TRBV10-3 and TRBJ2-3; TRBD1 might be the D (6 bases). The CDR3 contains 14 residues. Looked up from germline, CDR1 is ENHRY and CDR2 is SYGVKD. V lost 0 bases to trimming and J lost 4 bases, with 8 bases between them. The CDR3 protein is CAISESAGADTQYF. CDR3 DNA sequence: TGTGCCATCAGTGAGTCGGCAGGGGCAGATACGCAGTATTTT.

The chain joins TRBV21-1 to TRBJ1-2. TRBV21-1 is listed as a pseudogene. The CDR3 runs 16 residues. CDR3 bases: TGTGCCAGCAGAAGACCCAGGGAGAGAACTAACTATGGCTACACCTTC. This gives the protein CASRRPRERTNYGYTF.

The rearrangement uses TRBV7-2 and TRBJ1-3; no clear D. Between the trimmed V and J ends, which lost 2 bases and 4 bases, there was a span of 9 bases. Germline loops: CDR1 SGHTA, CDR2 FQGNSA. The CDR3 spans 14 residues. The CDR3 here is CASSLSGRGNTIYF. CDR3 nucleotides: TGTGCCAGCAGCTTATCCGGCCGCGGAAACACCATATATTTT.

The sample holds one count of this clone. The chain recombines TRBV6-5 with TRBJ1-1; D might be TRBD1 (5 bases). The CDR3 runs to 15 residues. The V gene lost 5 bases and the J gene lost 1 base, with 14 bases spanning the gap. Germline V gene lookup returns CDR1 MNHEY and CDR2 SVGAGI. Written as DNA, the CDR3 is TGTGCCAGCAGTAATAAGGGGACGACGAACACTGAAGCTTTCTTT. As protein: CASSNKGTTNTEAFF.

The rearrangement joins TRBV19 to TRBJ1-5; D uncertain. Germline values: CDR1 LNHDA, CDR2 SQIVND (reference sequence). This CDR3 spans 14 amino acids. Trimming cost V 4 bases and J 2 bases, with 9 bases left between them. CDR3 protein: CASSNPYGNQPQHF. In DNA, the CDR3 is TGTGCCAGTAGTAACCCGTATGGCAATCAGCCCCAGCATTTT. The variable domain in full, with the rest retrieved from reference TRBV19 and TRBJ1-5, is DGGITQSPKYLFRKEGQNVTLSCEQNLNHDAMYWYRQDPGQGLRLIYYSQIVNDFQKGDIAEGYSVSREKKESFPLTVTSAQKNPTAFYLCASSNPYGNQPQHFGDGTRLSIL.

CDR3 nucleotides: TGCAGCGTTGCGAGGGGCTCTCTTGAGCAGTTCTTC. Its protein is CSVARGSLEQFF. V usage is TRBV29-1 and J usage is TRBJ2-1; D tentatively reads TRBD1 or TRBD2 (5 bases each). Trimming took off 4 bases at V and 9 bases at J, with 13 bases between the two ends. The CDR3 consists of 12 residues. CDR1 and CDR2 from the germline V gene are SQVTM and ANQGSEA.

The rearrangement uses TRBV23-1 and TRBJ1-2; 8 bases are shared with TRBD1. TRBV23-1 is identified as an open reading frame with a role that is uncertain. There are 15 residues in the CDR3. J gave up 4 bases and V 7 bases, and 11 bases lay outside the gene matches. The CDR3 is CASISRGQGLYGYTF. The CDR3 nucleotides read TGCGCCAGCATTTCAAGAGGACAGGGCCTCTATGGCTACACCTTC.